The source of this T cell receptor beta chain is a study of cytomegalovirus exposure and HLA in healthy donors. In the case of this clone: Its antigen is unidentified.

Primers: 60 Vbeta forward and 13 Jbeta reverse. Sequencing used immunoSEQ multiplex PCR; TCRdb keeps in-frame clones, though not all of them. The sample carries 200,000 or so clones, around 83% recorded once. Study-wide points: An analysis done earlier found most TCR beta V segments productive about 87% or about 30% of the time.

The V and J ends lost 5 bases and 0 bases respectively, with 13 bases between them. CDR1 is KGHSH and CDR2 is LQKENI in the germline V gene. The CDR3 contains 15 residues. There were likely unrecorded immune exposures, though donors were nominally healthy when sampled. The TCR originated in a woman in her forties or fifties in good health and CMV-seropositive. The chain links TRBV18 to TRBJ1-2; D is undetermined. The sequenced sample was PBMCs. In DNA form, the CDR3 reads TGTGCCAGCTCAGGTGACGGCACAGCTAACTATGGCTACACCTTC. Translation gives CASSGDGTANYGYTF.